This T cell receptor beta chain was sequenced in a study of cytotoxic CD8 clonotypes in ibrutinib-treated CLL. Study-level background: There were over nine relapsed/refractory patients and roughly 15 treatment-naive patients, and 17 were IGHV unmutated. Partial responders around 24, complete 2; about 12 progressed and some 15 stayed in remission by median roughly 68 months. Response samples were taken after a median of about 12 months on treatment, range 6 to 36.

Data came from immunoSEQ multiplex PCR; TCRdb stores just in-frame clones and leaves some out. The sample carries about 49,000 clones, about half recorded once. Germline V CDR1 and CDR2: MNHEY, SMNVEV (reference sequence). This CDR3 spans 13 amino acids. The ends were cut back, 4 bases at V and 8 bases at J, with 12 bases in the middle. As input for TCR beta libraries, around 2 micrograms of genomic DNA came from cryopreserved PBMCs. The rearrangement links TRBV27 to TRBJ1-5; D is unresolved. The source of this sequence is a human donor with chronic lymphocytic leukemia. The sample consisted of PBMCs, taken after 12 months of ibrutinib treatment. The CDR3 loop reads CASSSSLTKPQHF. CDR3 DNA: TGTGCCAGCAGTTCGTCCCTTACAAAGCCCCAGCATTTT.